What follows are 17 T cell receptor beta chains derived from one specimen sequenced in a study of OX40 agonist ivuxolimab in advanced cancers. Using immunoSEQ multiplex PCR, the repertoire was profiled, and TCRdb retains in-frame clones only, with some absent. Here the sample spans more than 40,000 clones, less than 90% being singletons. The sample consisted of CD4+ or CD8+ T cells sorted from blood, taken in a trial of the OX40 agonist ivuxolimab. All receptors come from an adult with an advanced solid tumor such as melanoma, head and neck, liver or kidney cancer.

This rearrangement joins TRBV5-6 to TRBJ2-1; 8 nucleotides align to TRBD1. The CDR3 consists of 17 residues. Germline lookup yields CDR1 SGHDT and CDR2 YYEEEE. V was clipped by 3 bases and J by 2 bases; unmatched bases: 10. CDR3 coding DNA: TGTGCCAGCAGCTCGAGGGGACAGGAGATCACCTACAATGAGCAGTTCTTC. As protein: CASSSRGQEITYNEQFF.

The chain links TRBV27 to TRBJ1-5, with D maybe TRBD1 (5 bases). V lost 2 bases to trimming and J lost 0 bases, with 8 bases between them. Germline CDR1 is MNHEY and CDR2 is SMNVEV (reference sequence). The CDR3 runs 15 residues. The DNA of the CDR3 is TGTGCCAGCAGTTTACAGGGTAATAGCAATCAGCCCCAGCATTTT. Translation gives CASSLQGNSNQPQHF.

This rearrangement joins TRBV27 to TRBJ2-1, with a possible D match to TRBD2 (5 bases). Germline CDR1 and CDR2: MNHEY and SMNVEV (reference sequence). The ends were cut back, 2 bases at V and 1 base at J, with 6 bases in the middle. This CDR3 contains 14 residues. The DNA of the CDR3 is TGTGCCAGCAGTTTAACTAGATCCTACAATGAGCAGTTCTTC. Translated: CASSLTRSYNEQFF.

J is TRBJ1-1 and V is TRBV28; no firm D call. CDR1 is MDHEN and CDR2 is SYDVKM in the germline V gene. The CDR3 extends over 14 amino acids. Trimming took 2 bases from V and 0 from J, leaving 7 bases between them. The DNA for the CDR3 is TGTGCCAGCAGTTTACGGGGAGTGAACACTGAAGCTTTCTTT. The encoded protein is CASSLRGVNTEAFF. Full variable domain (rest looked up from reference TRBV28 and TRBJ1-1): DVKVTQSSRYLVKRTGEKVFLECVQDMDHENMFWYRQDPGLGLRLIYFSYDVKMKEKGDIPEGYSVSREKKERFSLILESASTNQTSMYLCASSLRGVNTEAFFGQGTRLTVV.

This clone was counted once. This chain uses TRBV9 with TRBJ2-2; 7 bases are a match to TRBD2. The CDR3 has 20 amino acids. V dropped 3 bases and J dropped 4; count of bases not matched to a gene: 21. Looked up from germline, CDR1 is SGDLS and CDR2 is YYNGEE. As DNA, the CDR3 is TGTGCCAGCAGCGGGACCGGGACTACGCCCGTTGTGGGCACCACCGGGGAGCTGTTTTTT. It translates to CASSGTGTTPVVGTTGELFF.

The chain combines TRBV19 with TRBJ2-1, with a weak D call TRBD1 (6 bases). CDR1 and CDR2 from the germline V gene are LNHDA and SQIVND (reference sequence). V lost 7 bases, J lost 4 bases, and 14 bases lay in between. The CDR3 is 14 amino acids. CDR3 sequence reads: CASTRGGIYNEQFF. The CDR3 nucleotides read TGTGCCAGTACCCGAGGGGGAATTTACAATGAGCAGTTCTTC.

V usage is TRBV28 and J usage is TRBJ2-1, with 8 bases fitting TRBD2. The CDR3 extends over 15 amino acids. Germline CDR1 reads MDHEN; CDR2 reads SYDVKM. V was clipped by 5 bases and J by 8 bases; unmatched bases: 11. The CDR3 protein is CASSPRTSLGYEQFF. CDR3 sequence (DNA): TGTGCCAGCAGTCCTAGGACTAGCCTAGGGTATGAGCAGTTCTTC.

This clone was detected only once. V and J are TRBV27 and TRBJ2-7; perhaps TRBD2 as D (5 bases). The germline gives CDR1 MNHEY, CDR2 SMNVEV (reference sequence). The CDR3 covers 13 residues. V was cut by 8 bases and J by 3 bases, with 14 bases left in between. In nucleotides, the CDR3 is TGTGCCAGCGGGGTCGGGCGGGTCTACGAGCAGTACTTC. Residues: CASGVGRVYEQYF.

This clone turned up a few times. J is TRBJ1-2 and V is TRBV18; D unclear. V gave up 3 bases and J gave up 3 bases, with 11 bases separating them. CDR3 length: 14 residues. Germline lookup yields CDR1 KGHSH and CDR2 LQKENI. CDR3 region: CASSPSTLDYGYTF. DNA of the CDR3: TGTGCCAGCTCACCCTCGACACTGGACTATGGCTACACCTTC.

The gene calls are TRBV15 and TRBJ1-4; possible D gene TRBD1, 5 bases. V was cut by 0 bases and J by 7 bases, with 9 bases left in between. Germline V gives CDR1 LNHNV, CDR2 YYDKDF (reference sequence). The CDR3 has 14 amino acids. The CDR3 DNA follows: TGTGCCACCAGCAGAGATTGGGGGGGTGAAAAACTGTTTTTT. Protein product: CATSRDWGGEKLFF.

The CDR3 coding sequence is TGCAGCGTTGATTCGGACAGTGCGGGGGAGCCCCAGCATTTT. Translation gives CSVDSDSAGEPQHF. V and J are TRBV29-1 and TRBJ1-5, with D possibly being TRBD1 (6 bases). Germline CDR1 is SQVTM and CDR2 is ANQGSEA. Trimming removed 3 bases from V and 8 bases from J, with 17 bases in between. The CDR3 is 14 amino acids.

In the case of this clone: Its ends do not fully match the called genes, so a read error is possible. This chain uses TRBV7-7 with TRBJ2-3, with 8 bases matching TRBD2. This CDR3 comprises 15 residues. Germline CDR1 and CDR2: SSHAT and FNYEAQ (reference sequence). CDR3 DNA sequence: TGTGCTAGCAGCGACGGGGGGGGAAGCACAGATACGCAGTATTTT. It is translated as CASSDGGGSTDTQYF.

The chain joins TRBV7-6 to TRBJ2-3, with 10 bases lining up with TRBD2. Germline CDR1 and CDR2: SGHVS and FNYEAQ. This CDR3 contains 15 residues. The trim removed 4 bases at V and 1 base at J, leaving 2 bases unmatched. CDR3 residues: CASSWTSGRTDTQYF. CDR3 sequence (DNA): TGTGCCAGCAGCTGGACTAGCGGACGCACAGATACGCAGTATTTT.

The rearrangement uses TRBV7-6 and TRBJ2-7; D not resolved. The CDR3 sequence is 12 residues long. Germline V gene sequence: CDR1 SGHVS, CDR2 FNYEAQ. Trimming removed 4 bases at V and 6 bases at J, with 10 bases between. The CDR3 DNA follows: TGTGCCAGCAGCTCTGAGGCAGTCGAGCAGTACTTC. Its protein is CASSSEAVEQYF.

The chain combines TRBV6-1 with TRBJ2-7; D gene unclear. The CDR3 consists of 13 residues. Germline CDR1 MNHNS, CDR2 SASEGT. V was shortened by 0 bases and J by 0 bases, with 3 bases between the two germline ends. The DNA of the CDR3 is TGTGCCAGCAGTGAAGCGGTCTCCTACGAGCAGTACTTC. It encodes CASSEAVSYEQYF.

This clone came up once. The chain is built from TRBV27 and TRBJ2-1; a weak D match, TRBD1 (6 bases). There are 14 residues in the CDR3. The germline V gene encodes CDR1 MNHEY and CDR2 SMNVEV (reference sequence). V was shortened by 8 bases and J by 2 bases, with 13 bases between the two germline ends. CDR3 loop: CASRSRGTYNEQFF. The CDR3 DNA sequence: TGTGCCAGCCGCTCGAGGGGGACCTACAATGAGCAGTTCTTC.

The V call is TRBV5-4, the J call TRBJ1-4; tentative D call: TRBD1 (5 bases). The germline CDR1 and CDR2 sequences are SGHNT and YYREEE (reference sequence). V gave up 4 bases and J gave up 6 bases, with 10 bases separating them. The CDR3 length is 13 residues. The CDR3 spells CASSPGGDEKLFF. The CDR3 coding sequence is TGTGCCAGCAGCCCGGGGGGGGATGAAAAACTGTTTTTT. The complete variable domain, with remaining parts taken from reference TRBV5-4 and TRBJ1-4, reads ETGVTQSPTHLIKTRGQQVTLRCSSQSGHNTVSWYQQALGQGPQFIFQYYREEENGRGNFPPRFSGLQFPNYSSELNVNALELDDSALYLCASSPGGDEKLFFGSGTQLSVL.